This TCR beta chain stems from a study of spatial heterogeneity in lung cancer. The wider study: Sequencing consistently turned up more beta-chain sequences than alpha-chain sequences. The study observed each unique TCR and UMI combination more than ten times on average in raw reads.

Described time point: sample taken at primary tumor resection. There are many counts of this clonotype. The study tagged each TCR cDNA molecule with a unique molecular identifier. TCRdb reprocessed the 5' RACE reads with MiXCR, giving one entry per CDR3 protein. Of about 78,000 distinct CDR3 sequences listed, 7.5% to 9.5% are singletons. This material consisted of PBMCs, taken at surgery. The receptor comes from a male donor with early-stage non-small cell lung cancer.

CDR3 sequence reads: CASRGLGTDTQYF. As DNA, the CDR3 is TGTGCCAGCCGGGGACTAGGGACAGATACGCAGTATTTT. V and J are TRBV6-1 and TRBJ2-3; 8 positions agree with TRBD2. Germline V gene lookup returns CDR1 MNHNS and CDR2 SASEGT. The CDR3 has 13 amino acids. The trim removed 8 bases at V and 3 bases at J, leaving 4 bases unmatched.